These 25 T cell receptor beta chains came from one sample sequenced in a study of blood T cell repertoires in COVID-19. The assay was immunoSEQ multiplex PCR, and TCRdb's table has in-frame clones only and misses some. The sample includes roughly 190,000 clones, over 75% of them seen just once. Sequencing input: peripheral blood. The receptors derive from a man between 45 and 60 years old with acute or convalescent COVID-19.

The chain is built from TRBV12-3 or TRBV12-4 and TRBJ2-5; a possible D gene is TRBD1 (6 bases). The CDR3 is 13 residues long. Trimming removed 6 bases from V and 5 bases from J, with 13 bases in between. CDR3 region: CASRITGLETQYF. The CDR3 bases are TGTGCCAGCAGGATCACAGGGTTGGAGACCCAGTACTTC.

The gene calls are TRBV9 and TRBJ2-7, with TRBD2 matching over 8 bases. Germline V lookup: CDR1 SGDLS, CDR2 YYNGEE. V trimming: 0 bases; J trimming: 4 bases; junction bases outside the gene matches: 6. The CDR3 is 15 amino acids. CDR3 nucleotides: TGTGCCAGCAGCGTAGCAGCGGGGGCGCGTTACGAGCAGTACTTC. This gives the protein CASSVAAGARYEQYF.

As DNA, the CDR3 is TGCAGCGCCGCCCCCGTGAGCGGGGCCGTCTACAATGAGCAGTTCTTC. Translating it yields CSAAPVSGAVYNEQFF. This chain joins TRBV29-1 and TRBJ2-1, with 7 bases lining up with TRBD2. Unmatched junction bases numbered 15, after V lost 7 bases and J lost 3 bases. This CDR3 is built from 16 residues. The germline gives CDR1 SQVTM, CDR2 ANQGSEA.

The J gene is TRBJ1-2, the V gene TRBV7-2, with D perhaps TRBD1 (6 bases). V lost 4 bases to trimming and J lost 7 bases, with 25 bases between them. Germline lookup yields CDR1 SGHTA and CDR2 FQGNSA. CDR3 length: 17 residues. CDR3 residues: CASSSQPSQGTVSGYTF. The CDR3 nucleotides are TGTGCCAGCAGCTCTCAACCCTCACAGGGAACTGTCTCTGGCTACACCTTC. The full variable domain, in which reference TRBV7-2 and TRBJ1-2 provide the parts outside the CDR3, is GAGVSQSPSNKVTEKGKDVELRCDPISGHTALYWYRQSLGQGLEFLIYFQGNSAPDKSGLPSDRFSAERTGGSVSTLTIQRTQQEDSAVYLCASSSQPSQGTVSGYTFGSGTRLTVV.

This chain links TRBV30 with TRBJ1-6, with D hard to call. From germline, CDR1 is GTSNPN and CDR2 SVGIG (reference sequence). This CDR3 spans 14 amino acids. The V gene lost 3 bases and the J gene lost 0 bases, with 6 bases spanning the gap. CDR3 region: CAWRESSYNSPLHF. CDR3 sequence (DNA): TGTGCCTGGAGGGAGAGCTCCTATAATTCACCCCTCCACTTT. The whole variable domain, remainder taken from reference TRBV30 and TRBJ1-6, is SQTIHQWPATLVQPVGSPLSLECTVEGTSNPNLYWYRQAAGRGLQLLFYSVGIGQISSEVPQNLSASRPQDRQFILSSKKLLLSDSGFYLCAWRESSYNSPLHFGNGTRLTVT.

The chain carries TRBV9 and TRBJ2-1; 7 bases map to TRBD1. V trimming: 4 bases; J trimming: 3 bases; junction bases outside the gene matches: 10. CDR3 length: 16 residues. Germline values: CDR1 SGDLS, CDR2 YYNGEE. The CDR3 DNA reads TGTGCCAGCAGCCTAGTGGGGTCAGGGGGCTACAATGAGCAGTTCTTC. Amino acids: CASSLVGSGGYNEQFF. The entire variable domain, with the rest obtained from reference TRBV9 and TRBJ2-1, is as follows: DSGVTQTPKHLITATGQRVTLRCSPRSGDLSVYWYQQSLDQGLQFLIQYYNGEERAKGNILERFSAQQFPDLHSELNLSSLELGDSALYFCASSLVGSGGYNEQFFGPGTRLTVL.

The rearrangement joins TRBV6-5 to TRBJ1-4; TRBD1 is a possible D gene (6 bases). This CDR3 is built from 15 residues. Between the trimmed V and J ends, which lost 8 bases and 2 bases, there was a span of 15 bases. The V gene's germline CDR1 is MNHEY and CDR2 SVGAGI. In DNA, the CDR3 is TGTGCCAGCTCCCTGGGGGCAGATACTAATGAAAAACTGTTTTTT. Translating gives CASSLGADTNEKLFF.

The V call is TRBV7-9, the J call TRBJ2-1; 11 nucleotides line up with TRBD2. V lost 10 bases to trimming and J lost 4 bases; unmatched junction nucleotides: 9. The germline CDR1 and CDR2 sequences are SEHNR and FQNEAQ (reference sequence). CDR3 length: 15 amino acids. CDR3 residues: CANFPTSGIYNEQFF. In nucleotides, the CDR3 is TGTGCCAACTTCCCGACTAGCGGGATATACAATGAGCAGTTCTTC. The full variable domain, completed using reference TRBV7-9 and TRBJ2-1, is DTGVSQNPRHKITKRGQNVTFRCDPISEHNRLYWYRQTLGQGPEFLTYFQNEAQLEKSRLLSDRFSAERPKGSFSTLEIQRTEQGDSAMYLCANFPTSGIYNEQFFGPGTRLTVL.

The V gene is TRBV9, the J gene TRBJ2-7, with D unresolved. The CDR3 sequence is 13 residues long. The V and J ends lost 2 bases and 5 bases respectively, with 11 bases between them. Germline-derived CDR1 and CDR2 are SGDLS and YYNGEE. CDR3 coding DNA: TGTGCCAGCAGCGTCGAAGCTCGCGACGAGCAGTACTTC. Encoded protein: CASSVEARDEQYF.

This chain uses TRBV6-2 or TRBV6-3 with TRBJ2-2; 11 bases are shared with TRBD1. Trimming removed 5 bases from V and 6 bases from J; junction bases left unmatched: 5. The germline CDR1 and CDR2 sequences are MNHEY and SVGEGT. The CDR3 is 15 residues long. The CDR3 coding sequence is TGTGCCAGCAGTGATCCGGGACAGGGGGCCGGGGAGCTGTTTTTT. Encoded protein: CASSDPGQGAGELFF.

This sequence joins TRBV30 and TRBJ1-1; D perhaps matches TRBD1 (5 bases). Germline CDR1 is GTSNPN and CDR2 is SVGIG (reference sequence). V shed 0 bases and J shed 1 base, with 12 bases lying between them. The CDR3 covers 15 residues. This CDR3 is CAWSVDDRGNTEAFF. CDR3 nucleotides: TGTGCCTGGAGTGTAGATGACAGAGGGAACACTGAAGCTTTCTTT.

This clone has a single count. The rearrangement uses TRBV29-1 and TRBJ2-3; D not certain. Germline CDR1 SQVTM, CDR2 ANQGSEA. The length of the CDR3 is 14 residues. V lost 4 bases, J lost 1 base, and 12 bases lay in between. In nucleotides, the CDR3 is TGCAGCGTTGTACCCTTGACACGCACAGATACGCAGTATTTT. It translates to CSVVPLTRTDTQYF.

V usage is TRBV6-1 and J usage is TRBJ2-2; D remains unclear. Germline lookup yields CDR1 MNHNS and CDR2 SASEGT. The V end lost 0 bases, the J end lost 0 bases, and 8 bases lay between the germline ends. The CDR3 sequence is 16 residues long. Written as DNA, the CDR3 is TGTGCCAGCAGTGAAGCTAACTACCCGAACACCGGGGAGCTGTTTTTT. This codes for CASSEANYPNTGELFF.

In this sample, this clone turned up a few times. The CDR3 DNA sequence: TGCGCCAGCAGCCTCGCCCCCAGGGTAGCAGAGCAGTTCTTC. This encodes CASSLAPRVAEQFF. The chain joins TRBV4-1 to TRBJ2-1, with TRBD1 as a possible D gene (5 bases). Deletions cut 4 bases from V and 10 bases from J, with 17 bases between. Germline lookup yields CDR1 MGHRA and CDR2 YSYEKL. The CDR3 has 14 residues.

The rearrangement links TRBV4-1 to TRBJ1-6, with 8 bases matching TRBD1. CDR3 length equals 14 residues. Per germline, CDR1 MGHRA and CDR2 YSYEKL. Unmatched junction bases numbered 11, after V lost 5 bases and J lost 14 bases. The chain's CDR3 is CASSARQGIDALHF. The CDR3 nucleotides read TGCGCCAGCAGCGCCCGACAGGGGATCGACGCCCTCCACTTT.

This clone was recorded once. The J gene is TRBJ1-2, the V gene TRBV9, with 8 nucleotides matching TRBD1. CDR3 length: 13 residues. Trimming removed 4 bases from V and 5 bases from J; junction bases left unmatched: 4. The germline CDR1 and CDR2 sequences are SGDLS and YYNGEE. The CDR3 DNA is TGTGCCAGCAGCATACAGGGGGGATATGGCTACACCTTC. It yields the protein CASSIQGGYGYTF.

This clone turned up a few times. The rearrangement joins TRBV28 to TRBJ1-3; TRBD1 matches at 8 bases. The ends lost 6 bases at V and 4 bases at J; junction bases unmatched: 8. Germline lookup yields CDR1 MDHEN and CDR2 SYDVKM. The CDR3 length is 15 residues. The CDR3 here is CASRRQGSSGNTIYF. CDR3 nucleotides: TGTGCCAGCAGACGACAGGGGTCGAGCGGAAACACCATATATTTT. The full variable domain, its missing parts supplied by reference TRBV28 and TRBJ1-3, is DVKVTQSSRYLVKRTGEKVFLECVQDMDHENMFWYRQDPGLGLRLIYFSYDVKMKEKGDIPEGYSVSREKKERFSLILESASTNQTSMYLCASRRQGSSGNTIYFGEGSWLTVV.

V is TRBV5-1 and J is TRBJ1-3; 7 bases map to TRBD1. J lost 5 bases, V lost 4 bases, and 6 bases had no gene match. The CDR3 totals 14 residues. CDR1 is SGHRS and CDR2 is YFSETQ in the germline V gene. The CDR3 sequence: CASSLGQERNTIYF. CDR3 coding DNA: TGCGCCAGCAGCCTAGGACAGGAGCGAAACACCATATATTTT.

The V and J genes are TRBV6-5 and TRBJ1-3; the D is unclear. Trimming shortened V by 0 bases and J by 0 bases, and 6 bases separated the two germline ends. The V gene's germline CDR1 is MNHEY and CDR2 SVGAGI. This CDR3 spans 15 amino acids. The CDR3 nucleotides read TGTGCCAGCAGTTACTCGGGAGGCTCTGGAAACACCATATATTTT. Its protein product is CASSYSGGSGNTIYF.

The chain recombines TRBV29-1 with TRBJ2-7; TRBD2 might be the D (6 bases). Germline V gene data show CDR1 as SQVTM and CDR2 as ANQGSEA. V shed 3 bases and J shed 1 base, with 13 bases lying between them. This CDR3 spans 14 amino acids. The chain's CDR3 is CSVDRSGSSYEQYF. The CDR3 region has the DNA TGCAGCGTTGACCGTAGCGGTTCGTCCTACGAGCAGTACTTC.

This chain joins TRBV28 and TRBJ1-3; TRBD1 is a possible D gene (5 bases). This CDR3 is 15 amino acids long. The V and J ends lost 2 bases and 1 base respectively, with 9 bases between them. CDR1 is MDHEN, CDR2 SYDVKM, per germline. CDR3 protein: CASSLPPGSGNTIYF. Written as DNA, the CDR3 is TGTGCCAGCAGTTTACCCCCAGGGTCTGGAAACACCATATATTTT. Supplemented by reference TRBV28 and TRBJ1-3, the full variable domain reads DVKVTQSSRYLVKRTGEKVFLECVQDMDHENMFWYRQDPGLGLRLIYFSYDVKMKEKGDIPEGYSVSREKKERFSLILESASTNQTSMYLCASSLPPGSGNTIYFGEGSWLTVV.

V gene TRBV24-1 combines with J gene TRBJ2-3; TRBD2 matches at 9 bases. The germline CDR1 and CDR2 sequences are KGHDR and SFDVKD. This CDR3 is built from 13 residues. V shed 9 bases and J 6 bases; nucleotides not matched to a gene: 6. The CDR3 sequence: CATARGGPDTQYF. The CDR3 coding sequence is TGTGCCACCGCGCGGGGGGGCCCGGATACGCAGTATTTT.

This chain joins TRBV5-8 and TRBJ1-5; 10 bases map to TRBD1. Trimming removed 4 bases from V and 5 bases from J; junction bases left unmatched: 9. The CDR3 is made up of 16 amino acids. Germline V gene lookup returns CDR1 SGHTS and CDR2 YDEGEE. In DNA form, the CDR3 reads TGTGCCAGCAGCGCACGGTCGGGACAGGGGTATCAGCCCCAGCATTTT. Protein: CASSARSGQGYQPQHF.

The chain uses TRBV11-2 and TRBJ2-1, with TRBD2 identical over 12 bases. The CDR3 is made up of 19 amino acids. Germline lookup yields CDR1 SGHAT and CDR2 FQNNGV. V shed 0 bases and J 5 bases; nucleotides not matched to a gene: 11. Here the CDR3 reads CASSLDLGLAGEDHNEQFF. The CDR3 DNA reads TGTGCCAGCAGCTTAGATCTGGGACTAGCGGGCGAAGACCACAATGAGCAGTTCTTC.

The V gene is TRBV6-5, the J gene TRBJ2-5; 8 bases are shared with TRBD1. Losses at the gene ends were 5 bases for V and 5 bases for J; bases not matched to a gene: 10. The CDR3 totals 15 residues. CDR1 MNHEY and CDR2 SVGAGI come from the germline V gene. The CDR3 DNA reads TGTGCCAGCAGTCGAGGACAGGGAGTAGGGGAGACCCAGTACTTC. As protein: CASSRGQGVGETQYF.